The 20 T cell receptor beta chains below were found in one sample sequenced in a study of Graves' ophthalmopathy and Graves' hyperthyroidism. Amplification of TCR beta CDR3 regions used RNA transcripts. HTBI primers were employed in first-round RT-PCR, then a second-round multiplex PCR followed. TCRdb analysed the multiplex PCR reads with MiXCR anew, one entry per CDR3 protein. The table lists 560,000 or so distinct CDR3 sequences, under 40% of them singletons, with about 4.2% in the top ten. Sequencing was performed on peripheral blood or thyroid tissue (not recorded which). The origin of the receptors is an adult man with Graves' hyperthyroidism.

This clonotype was found many times. Its ends do not fully match the called genes, so a read error is possible. The chain couples TRBV5-1 to TRBJ1-4, with D possibly TRBD1 on 6 matching bases. The CDR3 runs 14 residues. CDR1 and CDR2 (germline): SGHRS, YFSETQ. CDR3 coding DNA: TGCGCCAGCAGCTTGGATCAGGGGTATGAGAAACTGTTTTTT. Translation: CASSLDQGYEKLFF.

The chain has TRBV24-1 and TRBJ2-7, with unresolved D. Matching the DNA end better, TRBJ2-1 makes the J call doubtful. CDR3 length: 12 residues. Germline V gives CDR1 KGHDR, CDR2 SFDVKD. CDR3 coding DNA: TGTGCCACCAGTGAAGGGCACAATGAGCAGTTCTTC. Residues: CATSEGHNEQFF.

About this clonotype: The CDR3 carries no conserved terminal phenylalanine or tryptophan, so it likely arises from a read error. The chain is built from TRBV7-8 and TRBJ2-5; the match to TRBD1 covers 8 bases. V lost 8 bases to trimming and J lost 5 bases; unmatched junction nucleotides: 10. The germline CDR1 and CDR2 sequences are SGHVS and FQNEAQ. The CDR3 has 14 residues. This chain's CDR3 is CASLRLGQEETQYL. As DNA, the CDR3 is TGTGCCAGCCTTAGGTTGGGACAGGAGGAGACCCAGTACCTC.

This clonotype was picked up a small number of times. The chain combines TRBV7-9 with TRBJ2-7; 7 bases align to TRBD2. The DNA end is more similar to TRBJ2-4, so the J call may be wrong. Germline CDR1 SEHNR, CDR2 FQNEAQ (reference sequence). The CDR3 spans 16 residues. The CDR3 nucleotides read TGTGCCAGCAGCTTGGGAGGGGATATGGCCAAAAACATTCAGTACTTC. Translated, it gives CASSLGGDMAKNIQYF.

This chain uses TRBV7-9 with TRBJ1-3; 9 bases match TRBD1. Trimming cost V 4 bases and J 2 bases; bases outside gene matches: 3. The CDR3 runs 15 residues. The germline V gene encodes CDR1 SEHNR and CDR2 FQNEAQ (reference sequence). This chain's CDR3 is CASSSDRGPGNTIYF. CDR3 DNA: TGTGCCAGCAGCTCGGACAGGGGCCCTGGAAACACCATATATTTT.

The gene calls are TRBV19 and TRBJ1-5, with no clear D. This CDR3 region has 16 residues. Germline CDR1 LNHDA, CDR2 SQIVND (reference sequence). Trimming removed 5 bases at V and 7 bases at J, with 21 bases between. CDR3 bases: TGTGCCAGTAGTCCCGGGAACGGCGGTCTTCGGCAGCCCCAGCATTTT. Translation gives CASSPGNGGLRQPQHF.

In this sample, this clonotype turned up many times. V usage is TRBV5-1 and J usage is TRBJ2-2, with unresolved D. Germline CDR1 and CDR2: SGHRS and YFSETQ. V was trimmed by 4 bases and J by 5 bases, leaving 12 bases between them. CDR3 length equals 14 residues. CDR3 residues: CASSAARRTGELFF. CDR3 in DNA: TGCGCCAGCAGCGCGGCGCGTAGGACCGGGGAGCTGTTTTTT. Together with reference TRBV5-1 and TRBJ2-2, the CDR3 gives the full variable domain: KAGVTQTPRYLIKTRGQQVTLSCSPISGHRSVSWYQQTPGQGLQFLFEYFSETQRNKGNFPGRFSGRQFSNSRSEMNVSTLELGDSALYLCASSAARRTGELFFGEGSRLTVL.

This clonotype was seen a handful of times. The V gene is TRBV12-3 or TRBV12-4, the J gene TRBJ1-4; D call uncertain. The CDR3 runs to 15 residues. Trimming took 6 bases from V and 4 from J, leaving 15 bases between them. For the CDR3, the DNA is TGTGCCAGCAGCTTACCAAGACGTGATAATGAAAAACTGTTTTTT. Encoded protein: CASSLPRRDNEKLFF.

CDR3 sequence (DNA): TGTGCCAGCAGACTGACAGGGGGTAATTCACCCCTCCACTTT. Protein: CASRLTGGNSPLHF. V usage is TRBV6-5 and J usage is TRBJ1-6, with 9 bases identical to TRBD1. This CDR3 spans 14 amino acids. The ends lost 6 bases at V and 6 bases at J; junction bases unmatched: 3. Germline-derived CDR1 and CDR2 are MNHEY and SVGAGI.

The chain has TRBV18 and TRBJ1-5, with D maybe TRBD1 (5 bases). The V gene's germline CDR1 is KGHSH and CDR2 LQKENI. The CDR3 contains 14 residues. V dropped 3 bases and J dropped 3 bases, with 9 bases sitting between them. The CDR3 region has the DNA TGTGCCAGCTCACCTCGACAGACCAATCAGCCCCAGCATTTT. Translated, it gives CASSPRQTNQPQHF.

The DNA of the CDR3 is TGCGCCAGCAGCCAAGATCTTAGTCTTAATGAAAAACTGTTTTTT. Amino acid sequence: CASSQDLSLNEKLFF. V is TRBV4-1 and J is TRBJ1-4; D ambiguous. The CDR3 runs to 15 residues. Germline CDR1 is MGHRA and CDR2 is YSYEKL. The V end lost 0 bases, the J end lost 4 bases, and 9 bases lay between the germline ends.

This clonotype was found a few times. The chain combines TRBV7-9 with TRBJ1-1; no firm D call. CDR1 and CDR2 (germline): SEHNR, FQNEAQ (reference sequence). There are 16 residues in the CDR3. Trimming left V 5 bases short and J 0 bases short, with 16 bases between. The CDR3 nucleotides are TGTGCCAGCAGCCCCCTGACATCGTATTTGAACACTGAAGCTTTCTTT. As protein: CASSPLTSYLNTEAFF.

This clonotype appeared many times. The rearrangement uses TRBV7-9 and TRBJ1-2; the D is unclear. Between the trimmed V and J ends, which lost 4 bases and 6 bases, there was a span of 18 bases. The CDR3 sequence is 15 residues long. In germline, CDR1 is SEHNR, CDR2 FQNEAQ (reference sequence). The CDR3 sequence is CASSSADLWVDGYTF. CDR3 in DNA: TGTGCCAGCAGCTCCGCCGACCTATGGGTGGATGGCTACACCTTC.

This chain links TRBV19 with TRBJ2-7; 8 nucleotides match TRBD1. Germline CDR1 is LNHDA and CDR2 is SQIVND (reference sequence). The CDR3 runs to 14 residues. V shed 4 bases and J 3 bases; nucleotides not matched to a gene: 5. CDR3 in amino acids: CASSRAGQGYEQYF. The CDR3 bases are TGTGCCAGTAGTAGGGCCGGACAGGGCTACGAGCAGTACTTC.

The CDR3 DNA reads TGTGCCAGCACCGTACAAAGCACAGATACGCAGTATTTT. This gives the protein CASTVQSTDTQYF. V gene TRBV28 combines with J gene TRBJ2-3; unclear D gene. The CDR3 is 13 amino acids. The V and J ends lost 7 bases and 0 bases respectively, with 8 bases between them. Germline V gene sequence: CDR1 MDHEN, CDR2 SYDVKM.

V and J are TRBV29-1 and TRBJ1-5; perhaps TRBD1 as D (6 bases). Germline CDR1 is SQVTM and CDR2 is ANQGSEA. Trimming took off 5 bases at V and 11 bases at J, with 22 bases between the two ends. The CDR3 runs to 14 residues. CDR3 bases: TGCAGCGTTACCGGAGGGGGGGTAGGGAAGACCCAGCATTTT. This translates into CSVTGGGVGKTQHF.

At least ten counts were recorded for this clonotype. This sequence joins TRBV4-2 and TRBJ1-1; TRBD1 might be the D (6 bases). The CDR3 sequence is 15 residues long. The V and J ends lost 5 bases and 1 base respectively, with 14 bases between them. The germline gives CDR1 LGHNA, CDR2 YNFKEQ. CDR3 in DNA: TGTGCCAGCAGCATCCGGACAGTGACGAACACTGAAGCTTTCTTT. This translates into CASSIRTVTNTEAFF.

This clonotype was found many times. The rearrangement joins TRBV29-1 to TRBJ1-5; D possibly corresponds to TRBD1 (6 bases). The germline gives CDR1 SQVTM, CDR2 ANQGSEA. This CDR3 is 13 amino acids long. The V gene lost 7 bases and the J gene lost 4 bases, with 14 bases spanning the gap. In nucleotides, the CDR3 is TGCAGCGGCTCGACAGGACCAAATCAGCCCCAGCATTTT. Its translation is CSGSTGPNQPQHF. The variable domain in full, with the rest retrieved from reference TRBV29-1 and TRBJ1-5, is SAVISQKPSRDICQRGTSLTIQCQVDSQVTMMFWYRQQPGQSLTLIATANQGSEATYESGFVIDKFPISRPNLTFSTLTVSNMSPEDSSIYLCSGSTGPNQPQHFGDGTRLSIL.

The rearrangement joins TRBV7-3 to TRBJ1-2, with D possibly matching TRBD1 (5 bases). The germline V gene encodes CDR1 SGHTA and CDR2 FQGTGA. V lost 8 bases to trimming and J lost 8 bases, with 12 bases between them. This CDR3 has 11 amino acids. As DNA, the CDR3 is TGTGCCAGCCGCCGCGGGGGGGGCTACACCTTC. It translates to CASRRGGGYTF.

The chain has TRBV7-2 and TRBJ2-5; TRBD2 aligns across 12 bases. The ends lost 11 bases at V and 5 bases at J; junction bases unmatched: 9. Germline values: CDR1 SGHTA, CDR2 FQGNSA. There are 14 residues in the CDR3. Here the CDR3 reads CAGDAGLAGETQYF. The DNA of the CDR3 is TGTGCCGGAGACGCTGGACTAGCGGGGGAGACCCAGTACTTC.